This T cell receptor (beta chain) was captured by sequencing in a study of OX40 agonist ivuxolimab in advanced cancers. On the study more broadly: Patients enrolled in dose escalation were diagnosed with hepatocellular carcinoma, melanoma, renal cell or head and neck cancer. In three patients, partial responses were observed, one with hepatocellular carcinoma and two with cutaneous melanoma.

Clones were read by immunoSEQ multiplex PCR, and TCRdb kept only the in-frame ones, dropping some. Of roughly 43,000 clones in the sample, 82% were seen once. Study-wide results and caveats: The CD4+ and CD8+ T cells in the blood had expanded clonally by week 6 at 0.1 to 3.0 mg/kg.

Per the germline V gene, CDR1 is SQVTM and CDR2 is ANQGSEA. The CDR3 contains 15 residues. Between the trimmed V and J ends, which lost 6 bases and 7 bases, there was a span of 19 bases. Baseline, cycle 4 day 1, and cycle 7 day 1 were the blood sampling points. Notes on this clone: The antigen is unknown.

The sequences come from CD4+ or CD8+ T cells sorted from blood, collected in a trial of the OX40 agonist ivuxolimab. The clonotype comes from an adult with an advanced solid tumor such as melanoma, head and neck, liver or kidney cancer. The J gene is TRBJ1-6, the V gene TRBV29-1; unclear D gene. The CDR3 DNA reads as TGCAGCGTCCGTTTGGCGGGAGTGGGGAATTCACCCCTCCACTTT. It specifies CSVRLAGVGNSPLHF. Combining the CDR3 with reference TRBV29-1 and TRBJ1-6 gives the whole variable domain SAVISQKPSRDICQRGTSLTIQCQVDSQVTMMFWYRQQPGQSLTLIATANQGSEATYESGFVIDKFPISRPNLTFSTLTVSNMSPEDSSIYLCSVRLAGVGNSPLHFGNGTRLTVT.